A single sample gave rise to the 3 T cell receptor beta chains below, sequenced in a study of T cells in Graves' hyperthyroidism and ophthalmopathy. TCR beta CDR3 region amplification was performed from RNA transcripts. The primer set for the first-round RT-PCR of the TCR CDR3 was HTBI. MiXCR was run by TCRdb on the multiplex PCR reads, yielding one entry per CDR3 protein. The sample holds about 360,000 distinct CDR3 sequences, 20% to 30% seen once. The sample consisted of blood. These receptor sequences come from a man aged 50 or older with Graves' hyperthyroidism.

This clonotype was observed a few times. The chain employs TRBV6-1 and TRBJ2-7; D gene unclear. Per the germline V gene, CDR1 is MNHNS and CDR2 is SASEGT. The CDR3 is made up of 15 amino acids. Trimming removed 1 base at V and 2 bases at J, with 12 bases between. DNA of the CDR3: TGTGCCAGCAGTGAAGAAGGTAACGGAGCCTACGAGCAGTACTTC. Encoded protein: CASSEEGNGAYEQYF.

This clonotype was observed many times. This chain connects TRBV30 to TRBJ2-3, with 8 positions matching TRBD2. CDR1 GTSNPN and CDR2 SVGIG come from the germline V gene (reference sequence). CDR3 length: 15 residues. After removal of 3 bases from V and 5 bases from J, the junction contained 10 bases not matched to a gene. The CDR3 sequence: CAWSPISGAQDTQYF. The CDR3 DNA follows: TGTGCCTGGAGCCCGATTAGCGGGGCGCAAGATACGCAGTATTTT.

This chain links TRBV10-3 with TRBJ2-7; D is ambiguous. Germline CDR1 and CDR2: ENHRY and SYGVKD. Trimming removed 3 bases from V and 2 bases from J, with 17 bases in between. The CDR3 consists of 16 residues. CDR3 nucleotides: TGTGCCATCAGTGATAGATCGCGACACACGACCTACGAGCAGTACTTC. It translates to CAISDRSRHTTYEQYF.